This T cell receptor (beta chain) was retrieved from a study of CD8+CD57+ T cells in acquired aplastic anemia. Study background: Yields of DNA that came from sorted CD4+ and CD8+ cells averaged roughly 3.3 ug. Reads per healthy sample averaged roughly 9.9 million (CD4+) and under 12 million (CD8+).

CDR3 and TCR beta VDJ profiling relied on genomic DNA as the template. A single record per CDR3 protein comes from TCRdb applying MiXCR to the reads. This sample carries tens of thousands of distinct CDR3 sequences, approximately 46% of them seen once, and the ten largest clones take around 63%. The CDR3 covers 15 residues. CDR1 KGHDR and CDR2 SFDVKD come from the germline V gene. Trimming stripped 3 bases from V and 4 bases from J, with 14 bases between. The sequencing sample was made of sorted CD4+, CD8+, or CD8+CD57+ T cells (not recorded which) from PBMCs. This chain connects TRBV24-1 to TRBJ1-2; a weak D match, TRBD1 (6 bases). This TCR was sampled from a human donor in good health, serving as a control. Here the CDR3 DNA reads TGTGCCACCAGTGATCCACAGGGCACTAGCTATGGCTACACCTTC. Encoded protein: CATSDPQGTSYGYTF.